These 13 T cell receptor beta chains were all obtained from the same sample, sequenced in a study of blood T cell repertoires in COVID-19 (dated by TCRdb to about 2020). Receptors were amplified or captured by the immunoSEQ multiplex PCR assay. The immuneACCESS repertoire file appears here via TCRdb, limited to in-frame rearrangements. These files lack a portion of the clones; in checked studies, under half of the deficit traces to unresolved V genes, and the cause of the others is not known. Here the sample has hundreds of thousands of clones; about 89% occur a single time. Roughly 5% of the sample belongs to the ten largest clones. Sequenced input: PBMCs or T cells enriched from blood (not recorded which). These receptor sequences come from a man in his sixties who had recovered from COVID-19.

Here the CDR3 reads CASTPGGGDEQFF. In nucleotides, the CDR3 is TGTGCCAGCACCCCGGGAGGGGGCGATGAGCAGTTCTTC. The rearrangement uses TRBV18 and TRBJ2-1; perhaps TRBD2 as D (8 bases). Per the germline V gene, CDR1 is KGHSH and CDR2 is LQKENI. The CDR3 loop spans 13 amino acids. Trimming removed 8 bases at V and 8 bases at J, with 16 bases between.

The chain has TRBV5-8 and TRBJ2-7; no clear D. There are 14 residues in the CDR3. The V and J ends lost 0 bases and 0 bases respectively, with 7 bases between them. The germline gives CDR1 SGHTS, CDR2 YDEGEE. The CDR3 protein is CASSLAQNSYEQYF. The CDR3 bases are TGTGCCAGCAGCTTGGCACAGAACTCCTACGAGCAGTACTTC.

The chain couples TRBV9 to TRBJ1-3; 10 nucleotides agree with TRBD1. The CDR3 runs to 15 residues. V dropped 0 bases and J dropped 4; count of bases not matched to a gene: 1. Germline V gene data show CDR1 as SGDLS and CDR2 as YYNGEE. For the CDR3, the DNA is TGTGCCAGCAGCGTAGGACAGGGGGCAGGAAACACCATATATTTT. It translates to CASSVGQGAGNTIYF. The entire variable domain, with the rest obtained from reference TRBV9 and TRBJ1-3, is as follows: DSGVTQTPKHLITATGQRVTLRCSPRSGDLSVYWYQQSLDQGLQFLIQYYNGEERAKGNILERFSAQQFPDLHSELNLSSLELGDSALYFCASSVGQGAGNTIYFGEGSWLTVV.

The V and J genes are TRBV5-1 and TRBJ2-7; the D is unclear. The CDR3 is made up of 13 amino acids. Germline CDR1 is SGHRS and CDR2 is YFSETQ. V was clipped by 0 bases and J by 5 bases, with 9 bases between them. DNA for the CDR3: TGCGCCAGCAGCTTGGGCCTTCTAAACGAGCAGTACTTC. Translation: CASSLGLLNEQYF.

The chain couples TRBV11-2 to TRBJ1-1; 7 positions match TRBD1. J lost 0 bases, V lost 5 bases, and 3 bases had no gene match. Per the germline V gene, CDR1 is SGHAT and CDR2 is FQNNGV. The CDR3 contains 14 residues. In DNA form, the CDR3 reads TGTGCCAGCAGCCTACAGGGGATGAACACTGAAGCTTTCTTT. It yields the protein CASSLQGMNTEAFF.

This chain connects TRBV6-5 to TRBJ1-2; D may be TRBD1 (5 bases). The germline CDR1 and CDR2 sequences are MNHEY and SVGAGI. Trimming shortened V by 6 bases and J by 11 bases, and 25 bases separated the two germline ends. The CDR3 loop spans 15 amino acids. CDR3 region: CASRGTGTYSPPYTF. As DNA, the CDR3 is TGTGCCAGCAGAGGAACAGGTACCTACTCGCCTCCATACACCTTC.

V gene TRBV19 combines with J gene TRBJ1-5; the match to TRBD1 covers 11 bases. Germline V gene sequence: CDR1 LNHDA, CDR2 SQIVND (reference sequence). V was pared by 7 bases and J by 6 bases, with 8 bases of the junction left unmatched. This CDR3 is 15 amino acids long. This chain's CDR3 is CASTRTGGGGQPQHF. In DNA form, the CDR3 reads TGTGCCAGTACCCGGACAGGGGGCGGTGGTCAGCCCCAGCATTTT. The variable domain in full, completed from reference TRBV19 and TRBJ1-5, reads DGGITQSPKYLFRKEGQNVTLSCEQNLNHDAMYWYRQDPGQGLRLIYYSQIVNDFQKGDIAEGYSVSREKKESFPLTVTSAQKNPTAFYLCASTRTGGGGQPQHFGDGTRLSIL.

The V call is TRBV5-6, the J call TRBJ2-1; perhaps TRBD2 as D (5 bases). Germline values: CDR1 SGHDT, CDR2 YYEEEE. Trimming stripped 4 bases from V and 5 bases from J, with 16 bases between. This CDR3 comprises 15 residues. CDR3 sequence: CASSLLASLNNEQFF. In DNA, the CDR3 is TGTGCCAGCAGCCTTCTAGCCTCACTCAACAATGAGCAGTTCTTC. Complete variable domain (other parts from reference TRBV5-6 and TRBJ2-1): DAGVTQSPTHLIKTRGQQVTLRCSPKSGHDTVSWYQQALGQGPQFIFQYYEEEERQRGNFPDRFSGHQFPNYSSELNVNALLLGDSALYLCASSLLASLNNEQFFGPGTRLTVL.

This chain links TRBV6-4 with TRBJ1-6; TRBD1 matches at 10 bases. There are 14 residues in the CDR3. Germline CDR1 and CDR2: MRHNA and SNTAGT. The J segment lost 9 bases and the V segment lost 5 bases, leaving 4 bases of the junction unmatched. The CDR3 here is CASSPGTGVSPLHF. The CDR3 DNA sequence: TGTGCCAGCAGTCCCGGGACAGGGGTTTCACCCCTCCACTTT.

The chain couples TRBV27 to TRBJ2-7; TRBD2 aligns across 11 bases. Germline-derived CDR1 and CDR2 are MNHEY and SMNVEV (reference sequence). J lost 1 base, V lost 4 bases, and 12 bases had no gene match. This CDR3 spans 18 amino acids. The CDR3: CASSSLDSTSGASYEQYF. The CDR3 bases are TGTGCCAGCAGTTCGCTAGATTCGACTAGCGGGGCTTCCTACGAGCAGTACTTC.

Note on this clone: The junction does not match germline at one end; this may be a read error. The CDR3 reads CASSVRTGSF. The CDR3 DNA sequence: TGTGCCAGCAGCGTAAGGACAGGGTCCTTC. The chain links TRBV9 to TRBJ2-7; the match to TRBD1 covers 8 bases. The CDR3 covers 10 residues. Germline assignment: CDR1 SGDLS and CDR2 YYNGEE.

This chain joins TRBV5-1 and TRBJ2-7, with D maybe TRBD2 (5 bases). CDR3 size: 14 residues. Per germline, CDR1 SGHRS and CDR2 YFSETQ. Trimming stripped 6 bases from V and 0 bases from J, with 13 bases between. DNA of the CDR3: TGCGCCAGCAAAAGCGGATATAGCTCCTACGAGCAGTACTTC. Translating gives CASKSGYSSYEQYF.

The rearrangement joins TRBV11-2 to TRBJ2-7, with D perhaps TRBD1 (5 bases). V lost 8 bases and J lost 0, with 14 bases in between. There are 14 residues in the CDR3. Germline assignment: CDR1 SGHAT and CDR2 FQNNGV. CDR3 DNA: TGTGCCAGCGGTAGACAGACGAGCTCCTACGAGCAGTACTTC. This encodes CASGRQTSSYEQYF.